This is a list of T cell receptor beta chains from one sample in a study of cytotoxic CD8 clonotypes in ibrutinib-treated CLL. Produced via immunoSEQ multiplex PCR; TCRdb's table is partial and in-frame only. The profile shows 190,000 or so clones, approximately 72% of them singletons. The specimen was PBMCs, collected after 24 months of ibrutinib treatment. These receptors came from a human donor with chronic lymphocytic leukemia. The CDR3 runs from the conserved cysteine through the conserved F or W. D genes are given only for firm matches. Some rows have no size entry. The others give once, few or many, or a class for an expanded clone.

d_call: TRBD2
clone_size: -
j_call: TRBJ2-3
v_call: TRBV5-1
cdr3_aa: CASSLVAGGPPDTQYF
cdr3_nt: TGCGCCAGCAGCTTGGTAGCGGGAGGGCCTCCAGATACGCAGTATTTT

d_call: -
clone_size: -
j_call: TRBJ2-1
v_call: TRBV9
cdr3_aa: CASSRNTLNEQFF
cdr3_nt: TGTGCCAGCAGCCGCAACACCTTAAATGAGCAGTTCTTC

d_call: -
clone_size: -
j_call: TRBJ1-1
v_call: TRBV11-3
cdr3_aa: CASSSGWTSNTEAFF
cdr3_nt: TGTGCCAGCAGCTCTGGATGGACGTCCAACACTGAAGCTTTCTTT

d_call: TRBD1
clone_size: -
j_call: TRBJ2-3
v_call: TRBV9
cdr3_aa: CASSPGTGDGIITSTDTQYF
cdr3_nt: TGTGCCAGCAGCCCGGGGACAGGGGATGGGATTATTACTAGCACAGATACGCAGTATTTT

d_call: -
clone_size: -
j_call: TRBJ2-7
v_call: TRBV9
cdr3_aa: CASGPSSLYEQYF
cdr3_nt: TGTGCCAGCGGTCCGAGTTCACTCTACGAGCAGTACTTC

d_call: TRBD2
clone_size: -
j_call: TRBJ2-7
v_call: TRBV6-5
cdr3_aa: CATREATYEQYF
cdr3_nt: TGTGCCACCCGGGAGGCAACCTACGAGCAGTACTTC

d_call: -
clone_size: -
j_call: TRBJ1-3
v_call: TRBV19
cdr3_aa: CASSQDPQGGNTIYF
cdr3_nt: TGTGCCAGTAGCCAGGACCCGCAAGGAGGAAACACCATATATTTT

d_call: TRBD2
clone_size: few
j_call: TRBJ2-1
v_call: TRBV7-2
cdr3_aa: CASSLDFTSVWNEQFF
cdr3_nt: TGTGCCAGCAGCTTAGATTTTACTAGCGTTTGGAATGAGCAGTTCTTC

d_call: -
clone_size: -
j_call: TRBJ1-2
v_call: TRBV5-4
cdr3_aa: CASSLDVGGSYGYTF
cdr3_nt: TGTGCCAGCAGCTTGGACGTAGGGGGTAGCTATGGCTACACCTTC

d_call: TRBD1
clone_size: -
j_call: TRBJ2-1
v_call: TRBV2
cdr3_aa: CASNGQGSFNEQFF
cdr3_nt: TGTGCCAGCAATGGACAGGGTTCTTTCAATGAGCAGTTCTTC

d_call: -
clone_size: -
j_call: TRBJ2-7
v_call: TRBV28
cdr3_aa: CASSLTARLEAYEQYF
cdr3_nt: TGTGCCAGCAGTTTAACCGCCCGACTAGAAGCCTACGAGCAGTACTTC

d_call: -
clone_size: -
j_call: TRBJ2-5
v_call: TRBV6-6
cdr3_aa: CASSDGRQETQYF
cdr3_nt: TGTGCCAGCAGTGACGGACGCCAAGAGACCCAGTACTTC

d_call: TRBD1
clone_size: -
j_call: TRBJ1-5
v_call: TRBV28
cdr3_aa: CASSPGDRGRNQPQHF
cdr3_nt: TGTGCCAGCAGTCCTGGGGACAGGGGCCGGAATCAGCCCCAGCATTTT

d_call: TRBD2
clone_size: -
j_call: TRBJ2-1
v_call: TRBV9
cdr3_aa: CASSDVAGGHYNEQFF
cdr3_nt: TGTGCCAGCAGTGACGTAGCGGGAGGCCACTACAATGAGCAGTTCTTC

d_call: TRBD2
clone_size: -
j_call: TRBJ2-4
v_call: TRBV7-8
cdr3_aa: CASSLVSGRRNIQYF
cdr3_nt: TGTGCCAGCAGTCTGGTTAGCGGGAGGCGAAACATTCAGTACTTC

d_call: -
clone_size: -
j_call: TRBJ2-2
v_call: TRBV27
cdr3_aa: CASSSTGELFF
cdr3_nt: TGTGCCAGCAGTTCGACCGGGGAGCTGTTTTTT